This TCR beta chain came from a study of T cell repertoires in aging, cancer and after chemotherapy. Overall study context: Repeat sampling of healthy donors over several months to years showed clear clonal overlap. The whole study produced a dataset of several million TCR reads.

Points on this clonotype: The antigen remains unidentified. A much more abundant neighbour one base away suggests this may be a read error.

Amplification of TCR beta used genomic DNA extracted from peripheral blood. A mixed TRB-A/B primer pool amplified rearranged TRB by multiplex touch-down PCR. TCRdb reanalysed the multiplex PCR reads using MiXCR and keeps one entry per CDR3 protein. The sample has about 15,000 distinct CDR3 sequences, around half seen once; the top ten hold 10%. Study observations and caveats: In healthy donors, age-related TCR diversity loss mainly reflected lost richness. Across the chemotherapy interval, each cancer cohort showed higher median generation probability, suggesting thymic rebound.

CDR1 and CDR2 (germline): SQVTM, ANQGSEA. V was trimmed by 6 bases and J by 3 bases, leaving 17 bases between them. This CDR3 spans 14 amino acids. The rearrangement uses TRBV29-1 and TRBJ2-5; D tentatively reads TRBD1 or TRBD2 (5 bases each). The TCR was taken from a human donor in good health. Sequenced: blood. The DNA for the CDR3 is TGCAGCGTCCCATTCGGGACCGCAAAAGAGACCCAGTACTTC. Translated, it gives CSVPFGTAKETQYF.